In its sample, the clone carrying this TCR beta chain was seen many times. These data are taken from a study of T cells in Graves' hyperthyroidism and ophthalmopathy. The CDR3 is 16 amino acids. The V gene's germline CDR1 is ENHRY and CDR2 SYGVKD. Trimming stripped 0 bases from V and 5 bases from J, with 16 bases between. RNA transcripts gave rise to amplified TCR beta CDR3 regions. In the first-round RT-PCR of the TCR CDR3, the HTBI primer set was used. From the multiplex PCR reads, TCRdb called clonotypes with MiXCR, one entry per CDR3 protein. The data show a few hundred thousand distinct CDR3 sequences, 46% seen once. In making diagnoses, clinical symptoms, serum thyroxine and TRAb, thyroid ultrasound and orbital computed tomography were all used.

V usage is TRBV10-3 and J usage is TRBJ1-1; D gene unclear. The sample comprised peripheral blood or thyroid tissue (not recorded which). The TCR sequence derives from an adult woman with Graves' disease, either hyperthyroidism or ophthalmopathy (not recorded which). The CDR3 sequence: CAISESGRTRWTEAFF. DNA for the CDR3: TGTGCCATCAGTGAGTCGGGTCGGACTAGATGGACTGAAGCTTTCTTT.